The T cell receptor beta chain under discussion was sequenced for a study of long-term antiretroviral therapy in people with HIV. This clone occurred once. The target antigen is unknown. General study results and limits: Diversity measured after ART increased yet remained under transplant donor controls.

The immunoSEQ assay was v3.0, run at survey level. Measured with immunoSEQ multiplex PCR; TCRdb has only the in-frame clones, and not every one. The table shows 25,000 to 35,000 clones, with about 90% occurring only once. The study drew at least one pre-ART and at least two post-ART PBMC samples from every donor. J was trimmed by 9 bases and V by 5 bases; bases with no gene match: 17. This CDR3 comprises 16 residues. The germline V gene has CDR1 LNHDA and CDR2 SQIVND (reference sequence). The J gene is TRBJ2-7, the V gene TRBV19; TRBD1 agrees at 9 bases. Sequences were derived from unsorted PBMCs, sampled 1.8 years after starting antiretroviral therapy. This clonotype was obtained from a woman younger than 35 with HIV. This chain's CDR3 is CASSGSGTGCSVWQYF. The CDR3 coding sequence is TGTGCCAGTAGTGGGAGCGGGACAGGGTGTAGTGTTTGGCAGTACTTC.